A single sample is the source of the 5 T cell receptor beta chains below, sequenced in a study of identical twins. TCRdb reanalysed the 5' RACE reads using MiXCR and keeps one entry per CDR3 protein. The sample has 640,000 or so distinct CDR3 sequences, around 5.7% seen once. The sequenced material came from naive T cells sorted from blood. The receptors shown here come from a man aged 18 to 29 in good health.

In this sample, this clonotype turned up a few times. V gene TRBV28 combines with J gene TRBJ1-4; D is perhaps TRBD1 (6 bases). This CDR3 has 13 amino acids. The germline V gene has CDR1 MDHEN and CDR2 SYDVKM. The V gene lost 4 bases and the J gene lost 3 bases, with 6 bases spanning the gap. This chain's CDR3 is CASSWGPNEKLFF. CDR3 nucleotide sequence: TGTGCCAGCAGTTGGGGGCCTAATGAAAAACTGTTTTTT.

This clonotype showed up many times. This sequence joins TRBV27 and TRBJ2-7; TRBD1 matches 8 bases. Germline trimming cut 3 bases from V and 7 bases from J; bases unmatched to any gene: 11. CDR1 and CDR2 (germline): MNHEY, SMNVEV (reference sequence). This CDR3 comprises 15 residues. CDR3 coding DNA: TGTGCCAGCAGTTTGTTTTTTCAGGGGGCGCGGGAGCAGTACTTC. It translates to CASSLFFQGAREQYF.

As for this clonotype: Possible read error: a much larger clone is one base away. The chain carries TRBV28 and TRBJ1-5; possible D gene TRBD1, 5 bases. Looked up from germline, CDR1 is MDHEN and CDR2 is SYDVKM. V was shortened by 8 bases and J by 6 bases, with 14 bases between the two germline ends. CDR3 length equals 13 residues. The CDR3 coding sequence is TGTGCCAGCCGATGGTGGGGCACTCAGCCCCAGCATTTT. It is translated as CASRWWGTQPQHF. The whole variable domain, remainder taken from reference TRBV28 and TRBJ1-5, is DVKVTQSSRYLVKRTGEKVFLECVQDMDHENMFWYRQDPGLGLRLIYFSYDVKMKEKGDIPEGYSVSREKKERFSLILESASTNQTSMYLCASRWWGTQPQHFGDGTRLSIL.

This clonotype was recorded at least ten times. The rearrangement uses TRBV5-6 and TRBJ1-4; D gene unclear. The germline gives CDR1 SGHDT, CDR2 YYEEEE. The V gene lost 1 base and the J gene lost 0 bases, with 7 bases spanning the gap. The CDR3 covers 15 residues. The CDR3 nucleotides read TGTGCCAGCAGCTTGCGATGGACAACTAATGAAAAACTGTTTTTT. As protein: CASSLRWTTNEKLFF.

This clonotype has only a few counts. V and J are TRBV7-8 and TRBJ2-1, with a possible D match to TRBD2 (6 bases). Trimming cost V 3 bases and J 9 bases, with 9 bases left between them. The CDR3 is made up of 12 amino acids. CDR1 and CDR2 (germline): SGHVS, FQNEAQ. The CDR3 here is CASSLGLPEQFF. DNA for the CDR3: TGTGCCAGCAGCTTGGGACTCCCTGAGCAGTTCTTC.